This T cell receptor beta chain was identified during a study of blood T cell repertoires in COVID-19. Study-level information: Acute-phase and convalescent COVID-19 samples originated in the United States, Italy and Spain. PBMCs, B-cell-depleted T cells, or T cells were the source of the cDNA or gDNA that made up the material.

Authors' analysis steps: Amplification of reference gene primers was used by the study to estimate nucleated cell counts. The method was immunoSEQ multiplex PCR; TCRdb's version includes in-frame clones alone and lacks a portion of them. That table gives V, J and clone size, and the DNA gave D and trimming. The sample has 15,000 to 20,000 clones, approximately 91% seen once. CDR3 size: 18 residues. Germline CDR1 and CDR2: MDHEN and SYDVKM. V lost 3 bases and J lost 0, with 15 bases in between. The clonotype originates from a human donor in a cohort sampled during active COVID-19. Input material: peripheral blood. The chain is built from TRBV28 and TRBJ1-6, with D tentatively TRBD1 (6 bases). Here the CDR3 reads CASSLPRGMSSYNSPLHF. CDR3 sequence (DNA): TGTGCCAGCAGTTTGCCAAGGGGGATGAGCTCCTATAATTCACCCCTCCACTTT.